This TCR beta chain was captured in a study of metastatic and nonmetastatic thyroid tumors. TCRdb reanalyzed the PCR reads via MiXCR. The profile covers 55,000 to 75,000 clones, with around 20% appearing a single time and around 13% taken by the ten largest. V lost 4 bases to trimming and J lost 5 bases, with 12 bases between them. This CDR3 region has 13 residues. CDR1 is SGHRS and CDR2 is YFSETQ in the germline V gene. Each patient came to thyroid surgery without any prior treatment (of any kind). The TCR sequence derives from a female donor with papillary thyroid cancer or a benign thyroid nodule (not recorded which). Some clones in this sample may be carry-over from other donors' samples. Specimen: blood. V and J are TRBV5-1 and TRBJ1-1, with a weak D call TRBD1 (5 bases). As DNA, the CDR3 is TGCGCCAGCAGCCGGTGGGGGAGTACTGAAGCTTTCTTT. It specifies CASSRWGSTEAFF. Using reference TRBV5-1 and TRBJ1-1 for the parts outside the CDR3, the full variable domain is KAGVTQTPRYLIKTRGQQVTLSCSPISGHRSVSWYQQTPGQGLQFLFEYFSETQRNKGNFPGRFSGRQFSNSRSEMNVSTLELGDSALYLCASSRWGSTEAFFGQGTRLTVV.